The rows below give T cell receptor beta chains drawn from one sample of a study of cytomegalovirus exposure and HLA in healthy donors. Data came from immunoSEQ multiplex PCR; TCRdb stores just in-frame clones and leaves some out. The sample includes 200,000 to 250,000 clones. The specimen was PBMCs. Receptors were obtained from a girl aged 2 to 10 in good health and CMV-seropositive. Each CDR3 is given with its conserved first and last residue. A D gene is named only where the DNA matches it firmly.

TRBJ1-1	TRBV19	TRBD1	CASSLARTGSPEAFF	TGTGCCAGTAGTCTCGCCCGGACAGGGAGCCCTGAAGCTTTCTTT
TRBJ2-7	TRBV19	TRBD2	CASSAGLAGVRYEQYF	TGTGCCAGTAGTGCTGGGCTAGCGGGAGTTCGGTACGAGCAGTACTTC
TRBJ2-1	TRBV30	TRBD2	CAWRSGGRFYNEQFF	TGTGCCTGGAGATCGGGCGGGAGGTTTTACAATGAGCAGTTCTTC
TRBJ2-7	TRBV6-6	-	CASSYSGTPPRGEQYF	TGTGCCAGCAGTTACTCGGGGACCCCGCCGCGGGGCGAGCAGTACTTC
TRBJ2-7	TRBV2	TRBD2	CAGGPSGSFYEQYF	TGTGCCGGGGGACCTAGCGGGAGTTTCTACGAGCAGTACTTC
TRBJ1-1	TRBV27	-	CASRRQREGNAEAFF	TGTGCCAGCAGAAGACAGAGGGAGGGGAACGCTGAAGCTTTCTTT
TRBJ1-2	TRBV18	-	CASSPDQGLYGYTF	TGTGCCAGCTCACCCGATCAGGGCCTCTATGGCTACACCTTC
TRBJ1-2	TRBV27	TRBD1	CASSFTGQGTYGYTF	TGTGCCAGCAGTTTCACCGGACAGGGGACATATGGCTACACCTTC
TRBJ2-2	TRBV29-1	-	CSGVSEGTSRTGELFF	TGCAGCGGAGTTTCCGAAGGCACTAGTCGGACCGGGGAGCTGTTTTTT
TRBJ2-1	TRBV6-5	-	CASSYGSADNEQFF	TGTGCCAGCAGTTACGGTAGCGCGGACAATGAGCAGTTCTTC
TRBJ2-7	TRBV18	TRBD1	CASSPQGQGVAYEQYF	TGTGCCAGCTCACCCCAGGGACAGGGCGTCGCCTACGAGCAGTACTTC
TRBJ2-1	TRBV5-1	TRBD1	CASSYGTEFYNEQFF	TGCGCCAGCAGTTACGGGACAGAATTCTACAATGAGCAGTTCTTC
TRBJ2-7	TRBV6-1	TRBD2	CASSETSRGRGWSYEQYF	TGTGCCAGCAGTGAAACCTCGAGAGGGAGGGGCTGGTCCTACGAGCAGTACTTC
TRBJ1-1	TRBV5-4	-	CASSLEQFTEAFF	TGTGCCAGCAGCTTGGAACAATTCACTGAAGCTTTCTTT
TRBJ1-2	TRBV6-5	TRBD1	CASRDRDRYGYTF	TGTGCCAGCAGGGACCGGGACAGATATGGCTACACCTTC
TRBJ2-3	TRBV5-6	-	CASSLLDTQYF	TGTGCCAGCAGCCTACTTGATACGCAGTATTTT
TRBJ2-3	TRBV10-1	TRBD2	CASSSARGLAGGSSTDTQYF	TGCGCCAGCAGTAGTGCAAGAGGACTAGCGGGAGGGTCTAGCACAGATACGCAGTATTTT
TRBJ2-5	TRBV4-1	-	CASSQRIQGNGQETQYF	TGCGCCAGCAGCCAGAGAATACAGGGAAACGGGCAAGAGACCCAGTACTTC
TRBJ2-5	TRBV4-2	TRBD2	CASSQDPILAGGQETQYF	TGTGCCAGCAGCCAAGACCCTATACTAGCGGGAGGCCAAGAGACCCAGTACTTC
TRBJ1-6	TRBV27	TRBD1	CASSLVDRGNSPLHF	TGTGCCAGCAGTTTGGTGGACAGGGGTAATTCACCCCTCCACTTT
TRBJ1-4	TRBV6-1	-	CASSEQSGEGGKLFF	TGTGCCAGCAGTGAGCAGTCAGGGGAGGGAGGAAAACTGTTTTTT
TRBJ2-3	TRBV27	-	CASSSGEDTQYF	TGTGCCAGCAGTTCCGGGGAAGATACGCAGTATTTT
TRBJ1-1	TRBV14	-	CASSQERRVTGPDTEAFF	TGTGCCAGCAGCCAAGAGAGGAGGGTGACCGGGCCGGACACTGAAGCTTTCTTT
TRBJ1-1	TRBV6-5	-	CASSYLGGLNTEAFF	TGTGCCAGCAGTTACTTGGGGGGTTTAAACACTGAAGCTTTCTTT
TRBJ2-4	TRBV5-6	-	CASSLMSGKNIQYF	TGTGCCAGCAGCTTGATGTCAGGCAAAAACATTCAGTACTTC
TRBJ2-7	TRBV2	-	CAKLTGTYEQYF	TGTGCCAAGCTAACAGGGACCTACGAGCAGTACTTC
TRBJ1-1	TRBV10-3	-	CAISVGDTSQGEAFF	TGTGCCATCAGTGTCGGGGACACCTCACAGGGTGAAGCTTTCTTT
TRBJ2-4	TRBV19	TRBD2	CASSIGGTRSGRLNIQYF	TGTGCCAGTAGTATAGGGGGAACAAGAAGCGGGAGGTTAAACATTCAGTACTTC
TRBJ2-1	TRBV5-6	TRBD2	CASSLAGTRGNEQFF	TGTGCCAGCAGCTTGGCGGGGACTAGGGGTAATGAGCAGTTCTTC
TRBJ2-5	TRBV10-3	-	CAIGLPETQYF	TGTGCCATAGGACTCCCAGAGACCCAGTACTTC
TRBJ2-6	TRBV30	-	CAWSVAGANVLTF	TGTGCCTGGAGTGTAGCCGGGGCCAACGTCCTGACTTTC
TRBJ1-2	TRBV7-9	-	CASSFGEADGYTF	TGTGCCAGCAGCTTTGGGGAGGCGGATGGCTACACCTTC
TRBJ1-3	TRBV14	-	CASSPRAGTSDTIYF	TGTGCCAGCAGCCCTCGAGCCGGGACAAGCGACACCATATATTTT
TRBJ2-1	TRBV6-1	-	CASTLLSTGMSEQFF	TGTGCCAGCACCCTCTTATCGACGGGGATGAGTGAGCAGTTCTTC
TRBJ2-7	TRBV29-1	TRBD1	CSVSTGNYEQYF	TGCAGCGTCTCGACAGGGAACTACGAGCAGTACTTC
TRBJ1-1	TRBV27	-	CASSLSGGSPAEAFF	TGTGCCAGCAGTTTATCGGGGGGATCTCCTGCTGAAGCTTTCTTT
TRBJ1-3	TRBV28	-	CASSLIGFSGNTIYF	TGTGCCAGCAGTTTAATCGGTTTTTCTGGAAACACCATATATTTT
TRBJ2-7	TRBV15	-	CATSALPTSQHEQYF	TGTGCCACCAGCGCACTTCCGACTAGTCAGCACGAGCAGTACTTC
TRBJ2-3	TRBV4-1	TRBD2	CASSQDGRARYTQYF	TGCGCCAGCAGCCAAGATGGGAGGGCTCGATATACGCAGTATTTT
TRBJ2-2	TRBV19	TRBD2	CASSPRLAGITGELFF	TGTGCCAGTAGTCCCAGACTAGCGGGAATCACCGGGGAGCTGTTTTTT
TRBJ1-1	TRBV5-1	-	CASSRRTDNTEAFF	TGCGCCAGCAGCCGGAGGACAGACAACACTGAAGCTTTCTTT
TRBJ2-7	TRBV10-3	TRBD2	CAISDSGAYEQYF	TGTGCCATCAGTGATAGCGGGGCCTACGAGCAGTACTTC
TRBJ2-7	TRBV19	TRBD1	CASRTGVGDYEQYF	TGTGCCAGTAGAACAGGGGTGGGAGACTACGAGCAGTACTTC
TRBJ1-5	TRBV28	TRBD1	CASSPGTGARLNQPQHF	TGTGCCAGCAGTCCCGGGACAGGGGCCCGGCTAAATCAGCCCCAGCATTTT
TRBJ1-3	TRBV11-1	-	CASSFFARTAGNTIYF	TGTGCCAGCAGCTTTTTCGCACGGACAGCTGGAAACACCATATATTTT
TRBJ1-2	TRBV28	TRBD1	CASSPPTGGGYGYTF	TGTGCCAGCAGTCCCCCCACAGGGGGAGGATATGGCTACACCTTC
TRBJ1-2	TRBV7-9	TRBD1	CASSDRTGYGYTF	TGTGCCAGCAGCGACCGGACAGGATATGGCTACACCTTC
TRBJ1-1	TRBV7-9	-	CASSLGLGGGGENTEAFF	TGTGCCAGCAGCTTAGGATTAGGGGGAGGGGGAGAGAACACTGAAGCTTTCTTT